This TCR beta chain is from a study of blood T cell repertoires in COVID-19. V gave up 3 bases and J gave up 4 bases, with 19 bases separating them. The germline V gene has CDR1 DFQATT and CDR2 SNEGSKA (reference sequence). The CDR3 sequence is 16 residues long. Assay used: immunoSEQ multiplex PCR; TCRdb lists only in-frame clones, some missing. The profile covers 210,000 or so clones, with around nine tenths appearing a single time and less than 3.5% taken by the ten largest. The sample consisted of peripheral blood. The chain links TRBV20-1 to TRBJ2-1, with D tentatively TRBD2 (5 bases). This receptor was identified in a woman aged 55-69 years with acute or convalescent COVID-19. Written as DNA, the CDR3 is TGCAGTGCTAGTGGTTCCTCCAGCGGATCATACAATGAGCAGTTCTTC. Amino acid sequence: CSASGSSSGSYNEQFF.